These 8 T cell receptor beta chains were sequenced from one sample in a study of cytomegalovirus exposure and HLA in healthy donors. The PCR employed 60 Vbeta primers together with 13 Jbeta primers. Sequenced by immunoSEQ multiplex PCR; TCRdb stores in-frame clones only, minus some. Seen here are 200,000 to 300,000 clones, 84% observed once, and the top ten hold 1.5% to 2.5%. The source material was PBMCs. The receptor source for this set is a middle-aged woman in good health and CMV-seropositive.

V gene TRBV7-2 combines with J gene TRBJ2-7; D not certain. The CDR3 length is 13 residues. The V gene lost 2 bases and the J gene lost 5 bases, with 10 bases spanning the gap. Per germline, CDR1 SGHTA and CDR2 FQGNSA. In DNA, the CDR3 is TGTGCCAGCAGCTTAACTGTTTTGGACGAGCAGTACTTC. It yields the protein CASSLTVLDEQYF. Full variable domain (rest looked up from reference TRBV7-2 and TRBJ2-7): GAGVSQSPSNKVTEKGKDVELRCDPISGHTALYWYRQSLGQGLEFLIYFQGNSAPDKSGLPSDRFSAERTGGSVSTLTIQRTQQEDSAVYLCASSLTVLDEQYFGPGTRLTVT.

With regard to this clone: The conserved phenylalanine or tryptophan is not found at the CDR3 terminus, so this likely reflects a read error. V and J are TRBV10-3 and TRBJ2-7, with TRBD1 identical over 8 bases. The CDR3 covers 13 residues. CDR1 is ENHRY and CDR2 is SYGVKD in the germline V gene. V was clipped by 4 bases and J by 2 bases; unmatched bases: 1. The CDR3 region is CAISAQGAYEQYL. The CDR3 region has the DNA TGTGCCATCAGTGCACAGGGGGCCTACGAGCAGTACCTC.

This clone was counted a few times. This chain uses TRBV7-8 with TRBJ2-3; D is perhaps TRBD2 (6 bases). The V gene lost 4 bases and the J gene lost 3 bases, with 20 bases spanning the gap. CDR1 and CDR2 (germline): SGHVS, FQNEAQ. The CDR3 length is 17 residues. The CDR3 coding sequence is TGTGCCAGCAGCTCCTTCCTACCGCCGGGAGCGACAGATACGCAGTATTTT. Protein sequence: CASSSFLPPGATDTQYF.

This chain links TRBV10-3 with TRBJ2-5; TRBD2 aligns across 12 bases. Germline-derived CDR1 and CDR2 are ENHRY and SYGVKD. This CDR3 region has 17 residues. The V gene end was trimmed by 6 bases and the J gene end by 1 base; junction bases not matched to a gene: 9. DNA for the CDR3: TGTGCCATCAGCGCACTAGCGGGAGGAGGGGGCCAAGAGACCCAGTACTTC. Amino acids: CAISALAGGGGQETQYF.

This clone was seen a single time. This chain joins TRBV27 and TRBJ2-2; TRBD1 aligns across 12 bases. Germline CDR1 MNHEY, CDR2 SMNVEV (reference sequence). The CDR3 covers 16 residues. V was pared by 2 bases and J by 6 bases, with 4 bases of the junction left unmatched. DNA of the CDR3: TGTGCCAGCAGTTTACCCGGGACAGGGGGCTCCGGGGAGCTGTTTTTT. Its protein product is CASSLPGTGGSGELFF.

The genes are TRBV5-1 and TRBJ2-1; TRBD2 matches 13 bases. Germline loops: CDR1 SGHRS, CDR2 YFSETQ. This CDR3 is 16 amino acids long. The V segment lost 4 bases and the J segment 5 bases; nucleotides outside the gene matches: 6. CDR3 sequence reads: CASSTGGTSGNNEQFF. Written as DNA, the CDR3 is TGCGCCAGCAGCACCGGGGGGACTAGCGGGAACAATGAGCAGTTCTTC.

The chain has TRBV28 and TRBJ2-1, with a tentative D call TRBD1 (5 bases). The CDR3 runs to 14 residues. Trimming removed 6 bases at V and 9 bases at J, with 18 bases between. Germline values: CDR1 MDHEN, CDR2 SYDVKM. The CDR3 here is CASSLDMSRGEQFF. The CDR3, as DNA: TGTGCCAGCAGCCTGGACATGTCACGCGGTGAGCAGTTCTTC.

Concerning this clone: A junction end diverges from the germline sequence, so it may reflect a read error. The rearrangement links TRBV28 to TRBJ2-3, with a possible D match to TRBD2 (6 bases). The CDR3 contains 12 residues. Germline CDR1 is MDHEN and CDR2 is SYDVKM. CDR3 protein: CANSLVGSTQYF. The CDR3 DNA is TGTGCCAACAGTTTGGTCGGGAGTACGCAGTATTTT.